The 28 T cell receptor beta chains below all came from one sample that was sequenced in a study of T cell responses to AZD1222 COVID-19 vaccine. Method: immunoSEQ multiplex PCR; TCRdb's copy keeps in-frame clones and lacks some. The repertoire has 120,000 or so clones, roughly 88% of them found once; the top ten carry almost 9.5%. The input for sequencing was peripheral blood, taken on day 0 of AZD1222 vaccination. Receptors were obtained from an adult in good health.

The gene calls are TRBV6-5 and TRBJ1-1; tentative D call: TRBD1 (6 bases). CDR1 MNHEY and CDR2 SVGAGI come from the germline V gene. The CDR3 loop spans 15 amino acids. V lost 3 bases and J 1 base, leaving 12 bases between the germline ends. CDR3 region: CASSYSGTRNTEAFF. The CDR3 DNA reads as TGTGCCAGCAGTTATTCCGGGACAAGGAACACTGAAGCTTTCTTT.

The chain joins TRBV24-1 to TRBJ1-6; 10 nucleotides agree with TRBD1. Unmatched junction bases numbered 9, after V lost 1 base and J lost 10 bases. CDR3 size: 17 residues. The germline gives CDR1 KGHDR, CDR2 SFDVKD. The CDR3 bases are TGTGCCACCAGTGATTTTTGGACAGGGGGACTTGTCTCACCCCTCCACTTT. This gives the protein CATSDFWTGGLVSPLHF.

The chain employs TRBV4-3 and TRBJ2-7; D is possibly TRBD1 (5 bases). V lost 0 bases to trimming and J lost 0 bases, with 6 bases between them. The germline gives CDR1 LGHNA, CDR2 YSLEER. The CDR3 has 14 amino acids. DNA for the CDR3: TGCGCCAGCAGCCAAGAAGGGGACTCCTACGAGCAGTACTTC. It is translated as CASSQEGDSYEQYF.

CDR3 nucleotides: TGCGCCAGCAGCCAAGATGTCGGGCAGCGGAACTATGGCTACACCTTC. Translated: CASSQDVGQRNYGYTF. V gene TRBV4-3 combines with J gene TRBJ1-2; no clear D gene. Germline-derived CDR1 and CDR2 are LGHNA and YSLEER. The CDR3 runs to 16 residues. V gave up 0 bases and J gave up 2 bases, with 13 bases separating them.

The chain couples TRBV5-4 to TRBJ2-2; tentatively, D is TRBD2 (6 bases). The germline V gene encodes CDR1 SGHNT and CDR2 YYREEE (reference sequence). This CDR3 region has 16 residues. V shed 3 bases and J shed 4 bases, with 16 bases lying between them. CDR3 sequence: CASSSQTSRGTGELFF. CDR3 bases: TGTGCCAGCAGCTCCCAAACTAGCCGGGGCACCGGGGAGCTGTTTTTT.

This clone was counted only a few times. V gene TRBV15 combines with J gene TRBJ2-1, with D uncertain. This CDR3 contains 17 residues. CDR1 is LNHNV, CDR2 YYDKDF, per germline (reference sequence). Trimming cost V 0 bases and J 0 bases, with 12 bases left between them. CDR3 sequence (DNA): TGTGCCACCAGCAGAGACGGGTGGGGATTCTCCTACAATGAGCAGTTCTTC. Its translation is CATSRDGWGFSYNEQFF.

This clone has only a few counts. As DNA, the CDR3 is TGTGCCAGCAGCGTCCACCTGCTGGACAGGTTGTACGAGCAGTACTTC. It codes for CASSVHLLDRLYEQYF. The chain employs TRBV9 and TRBJ2-7; 7 nucleotides align to TRBD1. CDR1 is SGDLS and CDR2 is YYNGEE in the germline V gene. With V trimmed by 2 bases and J by 4 bases, 12 bases remained unmatched. This CDR3 is built from 16 residues.

The chain recombines TRBV29-1 with TRBJ1-4; D may be TRBD1 (5 bases). V was shortened by 6 bases and J by 1 base, with 18 bases between the two germline ends. CDR1 SQVTM and CDR2 ANQGSEA come from the germline V gene. The CDR3 is made up of 16 amino acids. This chain's CDR3 is CSVAAGAGRTNEKLFF. The CDR3 DNA follows: TGCAGCGTGGCTGCCGGGGCAGGGAGAACTAATGAAAAACTGTTTTTT.

The chain employs TRBV5-1 and TRBJ1-6, with 9 nucleotides matching TRBD1. The germline CDR1 and CDR2 sequences are SGHRS and YFSETQ. The CDR3 length is 15 residues. The V and J ends lost 2 bases and 10 bases, in that order; junction bases with no gene match: 7. The CDR3: CASSFLGTGSSPLHF. As DNA, the CDR3 is TGCGCCAGCAGCTTTCTTGGGACAGGGTCATCACCCCTCCACTTT.

This chain joins TRBV7-2 and TRBJ2-7; 11 bases are shared with TRBD2. Germline V gene lookup returns CDR1 SGHTA and CDR2 FQGNSA. The CDR3 has 17 residues. V lost 1 base to trimming and J lost 5 bases; unmatched junction nucleotides: 10. CDR3 in amino acids: CASSLDVGSGRVNEQYF. For the CDR3, the DNA is TGTGCCAGCAGCTTAGACGTGGGTAGCGGGAGGGTTAACGAGCAGTACTTC.

This chain joins TRBV2 and TRBJ2-1; 7 positions match TRBD2. The CDR3 has 11 residues. V lost 5 bases and J lost 9; bases outside the gene matches: 1. CDR1 and CDR2 (germline): SNHLY, FYNNEI. CDR3 bases: TGTGCCAGCAGTCGGGAGGTTGAGCAGTTCTTC. It yields the protein CASSREVEQFF.

The gene calls are TRBV7-2 and TRBJ2-7, with D maybe TRBD2 (5 bases). CDR1 and CDR2 from the germline V gene are SGHTA and FQGNSA. V lost 2 bases and J 6 bases, leaving 20 bases between the germline ends. CDR3 length equals 16 residues. For the CDR3, the DNA is TGTGCCAGCAGCTTATTTTCCCCAGCGGACCGCCTCGAGCAGTACTTC. This codes for CASSLFSPADRLEQYF.

This sequence joins TRBV12-5 and TRBJ2-1; a possible D gene is TRBD2 (5 bases). The V gene lost 1 base and the J gene lost 5 bases, with 21 bases spanning the gap. The CDR3 totals 18 residues. Germline CDR1 LGHNT, CDR2 FRNRAP. In nucleotides, the CDR3 is TGTGCTAGTGGTTTGGCCCCGTACTTGGTAGGGCGGGACAATGAGCAGTTCTTC. Translation: CASGLAPYLVGRDNEQFF.

The chain combines TRBV11-2 with TRBJ2-2; TRBD1 agrees at 10 bases. This CDR3 has 14 residues. Germline CDR1 reads SGHAT; CDR2 reads FQNNGV. V was pared by 4 bases and J by 5 bases, with 1 base of the junction left unmatched. DNA for the CDR3: TGTGCCAGCAGCTGGACAGGGGGAACCGGGGAGCTGTTTTTT. Its protein product is CASSWTGGTGELFF.

This chain joins TRBV7-2 and TRBJ1-1; possibly TRBD1 for D (5 bases). There are 13 residues in the CDR3. Germline CDR1 and CDR2: SGHTA and FQGNSA. Trimming cost V 5 bases and J 1 base, with 8 bases left between them. The CDR3 coding sequence is TGTGCCAGCAGCGCGGACACGAACACTGAAGCTTTCTTT. Translating it yields CASSADTNTEAFF.

This clone was counted between two and nine times. The CDR3 DNA reads TGCAGCGTTTCCCGCTCCTATAATTCACCCCTCCACTTT. Its translation: CSVSRSYNSPLHF. The rearrangement links TRBV29-1 to TRBJ1-6; D is unresolved. Trimming removed 5 bases from V and 0 bases from J, with 5 bases in between. The CDR3 spans 13 residues. The germline V gene encodes CDR1 SQVTM and CDR2 ANQGSEA.

This chain connects TRBV28 to TRBJ2-7; D may be TRBD1 (7 bases). CDR1 and CDR2 (germline): MDHEN, SYDVKM. The V end was cut by 2 bases, the J end by 6 bases, with 14 bases between. The CDR3 consists of 14 residues. The CDR3 DNA reads TGTGCCAGCAGTTTAAGGCCAGGGGGGCGCGAGCAGTACTTC. Amino acids: CASSLRPGGREQYF.

The chain links TRBV6-1 to TRBJ2-2; the D is unclear. This CDR3 region has 17 residues. Germline V gene lookup returns CDR1 MNHNS and CDR2 SASEGT. Between the trimmed V and J ends, which lost 4 bases and 6 bases, there was a span of 21 bases. CDR3 nucleotides: TGTGCCAGCAGTGGGTACCCTCAAAGTCGGATTCCCGGGGAGCTGTTTTTT. Amino acids: CASSGYPQSRIPGELFF.

This clone was recorded once. The J gene is TRBJ1-2, the V gene TRBV6-1; D ambiguous. Germline CDR1 is MNHNS and CDR2 is SASEGT. The V end was cut by 2 bases, the J end by 0 bases, with 10 bases between. The CDR3 extends over 15 amino acids. The chain's CDR3 is CASSEPGRPNYGYTF. DNA for the CDR3: TGTGCCAGCAGTGAACCCGGCCGACCTAACTATGGCTACACCTTC.

The genes are TRBV18 and TRBJ1-2; D unclear. With 2 bases removed from V and 0 bases from J, the gap between germline ends came to 4 bases. The CDR3 runs to 13 residues. Germline CDR1 and CDR2: KGHSH and LQKENI. The CDR3 DNA reads as TGTGCCAGCTCACCAGAGACTAACTATGGCTACACCTTC. It specifies CASSPETNYGYTF.

This clone came up once. V and J are TRBV6-4 and TRBJ1-5; maybe TRBD1 (6 bases). The CDR3 contains 16 residues. The V end lost 5 bases, the J end lost 3 bases, and 17 bases lay between the germline ends. Germline V lookup: CDR1 MRHNA, CDR2 SNTAGT. CDR3 nucleotides: TGTGCCAGCAGTACTAGGGGGGTCGGCGTCAATCAGCCCCAGCATTTT. Protein sequence: CASSTRGVGVNQPQHF.

This sequence joins TRBV4-1 and TRBJ2-7; 10 bases line up with TRBD2. This CDR3 has 15 residues. Trimming took 3 bases from V and 2 from J; bases not matched to a gene: 4. In germline, CDR1 is MGHRA, CDR2 YSYEKL. The CDR3 here is CASSQLAGAPYEQYF. The CDR3 DNA reads TGCGCCAGCAGCCAGCTAGCGGGAGCCCCCTACGAGCAGTACTTC.

This clone was recorded once. V usage is TRBV5-6 and J usage is TRBJ2-2; a weak D match, TRBD1 (6 bases). The CDR3 contains 17 residues. The V gene's germline CDR1 is SGHDT and CDR2 YYEEEE. Trimming pared 0 bases from V and 4 bases from J, leaving 16 bases between. CDR3 sequence reads: CASSLGPGAGPTGELFF. The CDR3 DNA reads TGTGCCAGCAGCTTGGGGCCAGGGGCAGGCCCCACCGGGGAGCTGTTTTTT.

As to this clone: At one end the junction does not follow the germline gene, possibly because of a read error. CDR3 region: CASSSDPGTGWNEQFF. The CDR3 DNA reads TGTGCTAGCAGCTCCGACCCAGGGACAGGGTGGAATGAGCAGTTCTTC. This chain joins TRBV7-7 and TRBJ2-1; 9 positions agree with TRBD1. CDR1 and CDR2 (germline): SSHAT, FNYEAQ (reference sequence). The CDR3 runs to 16 residues.

The chain links TRBV11-1 to TRBJ2-5; D gene unclear. The germline V gene encodes CDR1 SGHAT and CDR2 FQDESV (reference sequence). Trimming cost V 1 base and J 4 bases, with 10 bases left between them. This CDR3 has 14 amino acids. The CDR3 sequence is CASSLVGYRETQYF. The CDR3 DNA sequence: TGTGCCAGCAGCTTAGTCGGGTATCGAGAGACCCAGTACTTC.

This chain uses TRBV9 with TRBJ2-7; D may be TRBD2 (5 bases). Trimming removed 2 bases at V and 5 bases at J, with 17 bases between. Germline V gives CDR1 SGDLS, CDR2 YYNGEE. The CDR3 extends over 15 amino acids. CDR3 region: CASSVFSAEGDEQYF. The CDR3 bases are TGTGCCAGCAGCGTGTTCTCAGCGGAAGGAGACGAGCAGTACTTC.

This chain uses TRBV19 with TRBJ2-1; TRBD2 matches 9 bases. Germline CDR1 and CDR2: LNHDA and SQIVND (reference sequence). V gave up 5 bases and J gave up 0 bases; unmatched junction bases: 2. The CDR3 extends over 15 amino acids. CDR3 sequence: CASSFSGSSYNEQFF. Written as DNA, the CDR3 is TGTGCCAGTAGTTTTAGCGGGAGCTCCTACAATGAGCAGTTCTTC.

This clone has a handful of counts. The rearrangement joins TRBV7-8 to TRBJ1-4; tentative D call: TRBD1 (6 bases). Germline CDR1 reads SGHVS; CDR2 reads FQNEAQ. The germline V and J ends were trimmed by 5 bases and 3 bases, with 13 bases remaining between them. The CDR3 has 15 residues. The CDR3 protein is CASSRATGPNEKLFF. The CDR3 nucleotides are TGTGCCAGCAGCCGAGCGACAGGCCCTAATGAAAAACTGTTTTTT. Full variable domain (outside the CDR3, taken from reference TRBV7-8 and TRBJ1-4): GAGVSQSPRYKVAKRGQDVALRCDPISGHVSLFWYQQALGQGPEFLTYFQNEAQLDKSGLPSDRFFAERPEGSVSTLKIQRTQQEDSAVYLCASSRATGPNEKLFFGSGTQLSVL.